Sequencing of this T cell receptor (beta chain) was carried out in a study of T-cell reconstitution after alpha-beta-depleted transplantation in children. Preparation of the TCRbeta library involved a method that used unique molecular identifiers. TCRdb re-called the PCR reads with MiXCR, one entry per CDR3 protein. The table has some 300,000 distinct CDR3 sequences, nearly 8% seen once; the top ten hold about 8.2%. The study's findings and limits: Newly made T cells mostly supplied T-cell counts and diversity one year after transplant. Reportedly, only several hundred clones from non-depleted graft cells drove alpha-beta T-cell counts at about two months.

This CDR3 contains 16 residues. V trimming: 6 bases; J trimming: 0 bases; junction bases outside the gene matches: 7. In germline, CDR1 is DFQATT, CDR2 SNEGSKA (reference sequence). Notes on this clonotype: The antigen is unknown.

The sequencing used peripheral blood, collected 360 days after TCRalphabeta/CD19-depleted stem cell transplant. This rearrangement joins TRBV20-1 to TRBJ2-1; TRBD1 aligns across 11 bases. The TCR originated in a female patient between 2 and 15 years old who had a stem cell transplant for Fanconi anemia, so the T cells may come from the graft donor. The CDR3 loop reads CSAPGTGGFSYNEQFF. The CDR3 nucleotides read TGCAGTGCGCCGGGGACAGGGGGTTTCTCCTACAATGAGCAGTTCTTC.